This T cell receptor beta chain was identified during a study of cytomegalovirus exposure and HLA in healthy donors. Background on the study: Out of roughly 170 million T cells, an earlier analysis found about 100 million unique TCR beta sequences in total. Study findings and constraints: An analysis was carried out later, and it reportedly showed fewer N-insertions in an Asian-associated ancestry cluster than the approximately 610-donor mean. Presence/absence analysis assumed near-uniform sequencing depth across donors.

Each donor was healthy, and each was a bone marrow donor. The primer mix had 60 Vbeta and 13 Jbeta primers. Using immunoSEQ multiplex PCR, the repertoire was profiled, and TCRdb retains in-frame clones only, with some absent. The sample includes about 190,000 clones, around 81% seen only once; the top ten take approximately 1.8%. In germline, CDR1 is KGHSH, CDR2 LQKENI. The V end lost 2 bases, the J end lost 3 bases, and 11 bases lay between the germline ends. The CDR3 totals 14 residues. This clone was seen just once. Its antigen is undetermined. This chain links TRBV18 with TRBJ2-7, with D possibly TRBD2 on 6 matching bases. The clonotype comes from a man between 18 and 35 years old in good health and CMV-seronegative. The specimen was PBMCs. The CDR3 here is CASSPGGRFYEQYF. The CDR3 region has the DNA TGTGCCAGCTCACCAGGGGGGAGATTCTACGAGCAGTACTTC. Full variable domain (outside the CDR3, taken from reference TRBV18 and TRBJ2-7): NAGVMQNPRHLVRRRGQEARLRCSPMKGHSHVYWYRQLPEEGLKFMVYLQKENIIDESGMPKERFSAEFPKEGPSILRIQQVVRGDSAAYFCASSPGGRFYEQYFGPGTRLTVT.